A single sample is the source of the 3 T cell receptor beta chains below, sequenced in a study of CD8 T cells in Susac syndrome. Reverse transcription of about 0.5 to 1 ug RNA used random hexamers. Each CDR3 protein gets one entry after TCRdb re-called the immunoSEQ multiplex PCR reads with MiXCR. Found here are more than 200,000 distinct CDR3 sequences, about 90% of them singletons; the top ten hold about 0.12%. The sample comprised CD8+ T cells from PBMCs. The receptors shown here come from a human donor with multiple sclerosis.

This chain connects TRBV7-9 to TRBJ2-5; D unresolved. This CDR3 is built from 13 residues. Germline assignment: CDR1 SEHNR and CDR2 FQNEAQ (reference sequence). Between the trimmed V and J ends, which lost 3 bases and 4 bases, there was a span of 9 bases. The CDR3 coding sequence is TGTGCCAGCAGCTTGGGTGGTACAGAGACCCAGTACTTC. It yields the protein CASSLGGTETQYF.

This chain uses TRBV30 with TRBJ1-1; D gene uncertain. The CDR3 covers 12 residues. Germline values: CDR1 GTSNPN, CDR2 SVGIG (reference sequence). The V gene lost 2 bases and the J gene lost 6 bases, with 10 bases spanning the gap. The CDR3 DNA sequence: TGTGCCTGGAGTTATAGGCATCCTGAAGCTTTCTTT. This gives the protein CAWSYRHPEAFF. The full variable domain, in which reference TRBV30 and TRBJ1-1 provide the parts outside the CDR3, is SQTIHQWPATLVQPVGSPLSLECTVEGTSNPNLYWYRQAAGRGLQLLFYSVGIGQISSEVPQNLSASRPQDRQFILSSKKLLLSDSGFYLCAWSYRHPEAFFGQGTRLTVV.

The genes are TRBV6-2 or TRBV6-3 and TRBJ2-1; D is perhaps TRBD1 or TRBD2 (5 bases each). The CDR3 loop spans 16 amino acids. The germline V gene encodes CDR1 MNHEY and CDR2 SVGEGT. Trimming removed 2 bases from V and 4 bases from J, with 15 bases in between. This CDR3 is CASSYVLVGPYNEQFF. DNA of the CDR3: TGTGCCAGCAGTTACGTTCTAGTGGGACCGTACAATGAGCAGTTCTTC.